The 15 T cell receptor beta chains in this list originate from one sample, sequenced in a study of technical replicates of blood from four donors. Libraries were prepared by immunoSEQ multiplex PCR; TCRdb keeps only in-frame clonotypes and omits some of them. The repertoire holds roughly 50,000 clones, with around 95% as singletons. The sequenced sample consisted of PBMCs. These receptors were taken from a human donor in good health. Some clones in this sample may be carry-over from other donors' samples.

This clone was seen only once. The genes are TRBV2 and TRBJ2-2; 8 bases map to TRBD2. The CDR3 has 15 residues. Trimming at V came to 8 bases and at J to 7 bases, leaving 12 bases not matched to a gene. Germline-derived CDR1 and CDR2 are SNHLY and FYNNEI. CDR3 protein: CASSKGGLVLGELFF. CDR3 nucleotides: TGTGCCAGCTCCAAAGGGGGACTAGTGCTCGGGGAGCTGTTTTTT.

V gene TRBV5-1 combines with J gene TRBJ2-5; the match to TRBD2 covers 14 bases. Trimming took 4 bases from V and 4 from J; bases not matched to a gene: 3. In germline, CDR1 is SGHRS, CDR2 YFSETQ. This CDR3 contains 15 residues. The CDR3, as DNA: TGCGCCAGCAGCCAGACTAGCGGGGGGGCAGAGACCCAGTACTTC. This translates into CASSQTSGGAETQYF.

This chain links TRBV21-1 with TRBJ2-5; no DNA check was done on the table's D call, TRBD1. TRBV21-1 is marked as a pseudogene. CDR3 length: 16 residues. CDR3 amino acids: CASSKNSWAAQETQYF. The CDR3 nucleotides are TGTGCCAGCAGCAAAAATTCGTGGGCAGCCCAAGAGACCCAGTACTTC.

The chain is built from TRBV2 and TRBJ2-7, with 9 bases identical to TRBD1. Germline assignment: CDR1 SNHLY and CDR2 FYNNEI. Unmatched junction bases numbered 3, after V lost 4 bases and J lost 2 bases. This CDR3 has 14 residues. The DNA of the CDR3 is TGTGCCAGCAGTGTAGACAGGGGGGCCTACGAGCAGTACTTC. Protein sequence: CASSVDRGAYEQYF.

The chain links TRBV4-1 to TRBJ1-2; 7 nucleotides align to TRBD1. Trimming at V came to 0 bases and at J to 2 bases, leaving 6 bases not matched to a gene. The CDR3 loop spans 16 amino acids. CDR1 MGHRA and CDR2 YSYEKL come from the germline V gene. The CDR3 loop reads CASSQEPGQINYGYTF. The CDR3 DNA reads TGCGCCAGCAGCCAAGAACCGGGACAGATAAACTATGGCTACACCTTC.

This clone showed up just once. The V gene is TRBV7-9, the J gene TRBJ1-1; tentatively, D is TRBD1 (6 bases). CDR3 size: 14 residues. The ends were cut back, 11 bases at V and 4 bases at J, with 20 bases in the middle. The germline CDR1 and CDR2 sequences are SEHNR and FQNEAQ (reference sequence). CDR3 sequence (DNA): TGTGCCGGCACTCTGGGGGGGCTCGGCACTGAAGCTTTCTTT. Amino acid sequence: CAGTLGGLGTEAFF.

The chain combines TRBV6-5 with TRBJ2-4; TRBD1 aligns across 7 bases. CDR1 and CDR2 (germline): MNHEY, SVGAGI. Trimming removed 6 bases from V and 0 bases from J; junction bases left unmatched: 2. There are 14 residues in the CDR3. This CDR3 is CASRQGLAKNIQYF. For the CDR3, the DNA is TGTGCCAGCAGACAGGGGTTAGCCAAAAACATTCAGTACTTC.

The chain has TRBV5-4 and TRBJ2-7; D might be TRBD2 (6 bases). This CDR3 is 14 amino acids long. Between the trimmed V and J ends, which lost 4 bases and 6 bases, there was a span of 17 bases. In germline, CDR1 is SGHNT, CDR2 YYREEE (reference sequence). CDR3 sequence: CASSPPGTVGEQYF. CDR3 DNA: TGTGCCAGCAGCCCCCCCGGGACTGTTGGCGAGCAGTACTTC.

The V gene is TRBV30, the J gene TRBJ1-1; D unclear. V was shortened by 0 bases and J by 1 base, with 12 bases between the two germline ends. In germline, CDR1 is GTSNPN, CDR2 SVGIG (reference sequence). The CDR3 extends over 15 amino acids. This CDR3 is CAWSVLLSGNTEAFF. Written as DNA, the CDR3 is TGTGCCTGGAGTGTACTATTGTCCGGGAACACTGAAGCTTTCTTT.

This clone was picked up one time. The V and J genes are TRBV6-5 and TRBJ1-2; TRBD1 matches 10 bases. V gave up 6 bases and J gave up 3 bases; unmatched junction bases: 4. In germline, CDR1 is MNHEY, CDR2 SVGAGI. The CDR3 covers 14 residues. This CDR3 is CASSRQGADYGYTF. DNA for the CDR3: TGTGCCAGCAGCCGACAGGGGGCGGACTATGGCTACACCTTC.

The DNA for the CDR3 is TGTGCCAGCAGCTTGGCGGGGATTCGCGAGCAGTACTTC. Its protein product is CASSLAGIREQYF. V gene TRBV5-4 combines with J gene TRBJ2-7; tentative D call: TRBD2 (5 bases). The CDR3 is 13 residues long. Trimming removed 0 bases at V and 6 bases at J, with 10 bases between. The germline V gene encodes CDR1 SGHNT and CDR2 YYREEE (reference sequence).

The chain has TRBV6-4 and TRBJ2-3, with 10 bases identical to TRBD2. The V segment lost 6 bases and the J segment 1 base; nucleotides outside the gene matches: 4. The V gene's germline CDR1 is MRHNA and CDR2 SNTAGT. CDR3 length: 15 amino acids. CDR3 nucleotide sequence: TGTGCCAGCAGCCCCGGGACTAGCGGCACAGATACGCAGTATTTT. It specifies CASSPGTSGTDTQYF.

V usage is TRBV7-8 and J usage is TRBJ2-5; a weak D match, TRBD2 (6 bases). V was cut by 5 bases and J by 3 bases, with 16 bases left in between. Per germline, CDR1 SGHVS and CDR2 FQNEAQ. The CDR3 loop spans 15 amino acids. CDR3 in DNA: TGTGCCAGCAGCCCTATAGCGGACCTTAAAGAGACCCAGTACTTC. Residues: CASSPIADLKETQYF.

V gene TRBV7-2 combines with J gene TRBJ1-1; 11 positions match TRBD1. The germline V gene has CDR1 SGHTA and CDR2 FQGNSA. The J segment lost 0 bases and the V segment lost 5 bases, leaving 8 bases of the junction unmatched. CDR3 length equals 17 residues. The CDR3 DNA reads TGTGCCAGCAGCCCTGGACAGGGGGCAGCGGTGAACACTGAAGCTTTCTTT. Translated, it gives CASSPGQGAAVNTEAFF.

The chain couples TRBV7-8 to TRBJ2-3; D is unclear. The germline CDR1 and CDR2 sequences are SGHVS and FQNEAQ. V was trimmed by 5 bases and J by 8 bases, leaving 11 bases between them. This CDR3 comprises 12 residues. The CDR3 loop reads CASSLRSGTQYF. CDR3 coding DNA: TGTGCCAGCAGCCTGCGGTCGGGTACGCAGTATTTT.